In its sample, the clone carrying this T cell receptor beta chain was seen a few times. No antigen is known for it. An end of the junction does not agree with germline; a read error may underlie this. Unique molecular identifiers tagged the TCR beta cDNA libraries. Yield was roughly 500,000 cDNA molecules from around 1 to 9.1 million T cells. TCRdb fed the PCR reads into MiXCR, producing one record per CDR3 protein. The top ten clones hold about 4.5% of a sample with under 900,000 distinct CDR3 sequences, around 53% of them seen once. The CDR3 runs 19 residues. Germline CDR1 SEHNR, CDR2 FQNEAQ (reference sequence). This record comes from a study of post-analysis software for immune sequencing data. Across the whole study: In terms of disease course, relapsing-remitting, secondary progressive and progressive-relapsing multiple sclerosis were included.

Findings and caveats of the study: F measure showed strong co-clustering of same-batch samples. Patients showed TRBV5-6, TRBV5-1 and TRBV20-1 among roughly 5 TRBV segments more frequent than in controls. Compared with controls, patients showed significantly lower normalized Chao1 diversity.

This chain uses TRBV7-9 with TRBJ2-1; 7 bases agree with TRBD1. This TCR was sampled from a girl aged 5 to 17 with multiple sclerosis. Sample: blood. The CDR3 loop is CASSPRTGSAERLYSEQFF. CDR3 in DNA: TGTGCCAGCAGCCCCCGGACAGGTTCGGCGGAGCGGTTATACAGTGAGCAGTTCTTC.